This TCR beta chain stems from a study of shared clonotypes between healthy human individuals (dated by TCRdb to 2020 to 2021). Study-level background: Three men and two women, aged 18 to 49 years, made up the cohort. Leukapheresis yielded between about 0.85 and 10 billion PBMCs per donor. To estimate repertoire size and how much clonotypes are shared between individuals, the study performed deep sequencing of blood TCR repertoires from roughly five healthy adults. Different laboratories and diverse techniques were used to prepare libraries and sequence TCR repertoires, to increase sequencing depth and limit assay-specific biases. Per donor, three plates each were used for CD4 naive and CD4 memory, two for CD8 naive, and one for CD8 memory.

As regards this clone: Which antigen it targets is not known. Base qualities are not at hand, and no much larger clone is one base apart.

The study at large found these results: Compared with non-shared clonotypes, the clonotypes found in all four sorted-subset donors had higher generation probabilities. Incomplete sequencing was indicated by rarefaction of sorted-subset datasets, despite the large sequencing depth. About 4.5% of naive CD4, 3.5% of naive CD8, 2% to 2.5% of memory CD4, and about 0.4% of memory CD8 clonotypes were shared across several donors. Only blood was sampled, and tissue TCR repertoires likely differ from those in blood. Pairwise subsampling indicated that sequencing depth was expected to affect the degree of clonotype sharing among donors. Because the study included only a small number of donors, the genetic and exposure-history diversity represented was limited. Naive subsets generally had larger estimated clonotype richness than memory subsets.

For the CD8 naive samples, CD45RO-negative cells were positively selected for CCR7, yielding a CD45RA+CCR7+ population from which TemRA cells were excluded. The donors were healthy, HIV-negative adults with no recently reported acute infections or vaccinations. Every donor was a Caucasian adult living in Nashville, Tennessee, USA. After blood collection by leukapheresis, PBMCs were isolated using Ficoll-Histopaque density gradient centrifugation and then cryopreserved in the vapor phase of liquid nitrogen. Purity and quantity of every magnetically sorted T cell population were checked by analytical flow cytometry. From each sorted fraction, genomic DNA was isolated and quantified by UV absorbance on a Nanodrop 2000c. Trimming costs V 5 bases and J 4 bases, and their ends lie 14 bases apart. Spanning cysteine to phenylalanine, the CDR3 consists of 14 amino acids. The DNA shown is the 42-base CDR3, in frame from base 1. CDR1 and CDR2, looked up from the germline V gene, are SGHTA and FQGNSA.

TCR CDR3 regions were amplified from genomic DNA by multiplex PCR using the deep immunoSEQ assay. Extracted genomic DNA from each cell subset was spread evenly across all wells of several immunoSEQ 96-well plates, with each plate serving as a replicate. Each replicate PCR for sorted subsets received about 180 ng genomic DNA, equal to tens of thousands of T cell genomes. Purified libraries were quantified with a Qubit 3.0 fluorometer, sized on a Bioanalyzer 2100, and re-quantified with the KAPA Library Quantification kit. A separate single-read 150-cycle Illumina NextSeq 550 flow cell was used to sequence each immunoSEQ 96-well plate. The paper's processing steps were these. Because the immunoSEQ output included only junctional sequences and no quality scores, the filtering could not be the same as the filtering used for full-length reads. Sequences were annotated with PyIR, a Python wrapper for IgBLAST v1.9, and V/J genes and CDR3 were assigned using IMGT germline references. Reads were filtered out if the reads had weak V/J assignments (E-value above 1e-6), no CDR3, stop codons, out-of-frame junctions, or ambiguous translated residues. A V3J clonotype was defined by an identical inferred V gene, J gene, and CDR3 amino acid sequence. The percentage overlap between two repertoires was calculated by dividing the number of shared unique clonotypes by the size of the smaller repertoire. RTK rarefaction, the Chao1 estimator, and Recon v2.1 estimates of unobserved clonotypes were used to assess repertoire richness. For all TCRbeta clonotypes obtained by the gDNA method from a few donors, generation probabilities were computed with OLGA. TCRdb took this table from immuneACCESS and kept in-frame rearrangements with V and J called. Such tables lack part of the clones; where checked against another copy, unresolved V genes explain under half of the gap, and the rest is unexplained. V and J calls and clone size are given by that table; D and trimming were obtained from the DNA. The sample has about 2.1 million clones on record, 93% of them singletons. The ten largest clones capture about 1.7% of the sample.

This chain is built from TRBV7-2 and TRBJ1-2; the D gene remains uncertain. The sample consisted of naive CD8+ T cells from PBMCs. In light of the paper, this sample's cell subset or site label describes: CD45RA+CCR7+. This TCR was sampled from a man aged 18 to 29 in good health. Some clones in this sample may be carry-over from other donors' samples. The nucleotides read TGTGCCAGCAGCGCAGTGACGTCCGCCTATGGCTACACCTTC. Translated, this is CASSAVTSAYGYTF.